These 28 T cell receptor beta chains were sequenced from one sample in a study of graft-versus-host responses after intestinal transplantation. Their antigens are not known. Clones were read by immunoSEQ multiplex PCR, and TCRdb kept only the in-frame ones, dropping some. The data contain about 26,000 clones, roughly 80% of them singletons. Sequencing was performed on unstimulated CD4+ T cells sorted from spleen or lymph node cells, taken before intestinal transplant. The receptors were gathered from a human donor who received an intestinal transplant.

The J gene is TRBJ2-1, the V gene TRBV10-3; tentative D call: TRBD1 (6 bases). V lost 3 bases, J lost 0 bases, and 15 bases lay in between. This CDR3 has 17 amino acids. Looked up from germline, CDR1 is ENHRY and CDR2 is SYGVKD. The CDR3 protein is CAISDPQGISSYNEQFF. CDR3 in DNA: TGTGCCATCAGTGACCCTCAGGGGATTAGCTCCTACAATGAGCAGTTCTTC.

This clone occurred once. This chain uses TRBV7-9 with TRBJ1-6, with a weak D call TRBD1 (6 bases). The V gene's germline CDR1 is SEHNR and CDR2 FQNEAQ (reference sequence). This CDR3 spans 14 amino acids. V was clipped by 0 bases and J by 10 bases, with 10 bases between them. This chain's CDR3 is CASSLALRGSPLHF. CDR3 in DNA: TGTGCCAGCAGCTTAGCCCTAAGGGGGTCACCCCTCCACTTT.

Only a few counts were recorded for this clone. The chain is built from TRBV7-3 and TRBJ1-1, with D unresolved. The CDR3 has 13 residues. Germline lookup yields CDR1 SGHTA and CDR2 FQGTGA. Trimming pared 1 base from V and 4 bases from J, leaving 7 bases between. The CDR3 DNA reads TGTGCCAGCAGCTTAAATCCCTCCACTGAAGCTTTCTTT. It translates to CASSLNPSTEAFF.

This clone was counted a single time. The chain combines TRBV6-5 with TRBJ1-6, with D possibly matching TRBD1 (6 bases). The CDR3 consists of 15 residues. Germline values: CDR1 MNHEY, CDR2 SVGAGI. V was pared by 7 bases and J by 3 bases, with 13 bases between. CDR3 sequence (DNA): TGTGCCAGCAAACGACAGGCCGTCTATAATTCACCCCTCCACTTT. Protein product: CASKRQAVYNSPLHF.

V gene TRBV29-1 combines with J gene TRBJ1-1; a weak D match, TRBD1 (5 bases). The CDR3 is made up of 11 amino acids. CDR1 is SQVTM, CDR2 ANQGSEA, per germline. Trimming removed 5 bases from V and 8 bases from J, with 12 bases in between. The CDR3 loop is CSVLAGNEAFF. The CDR3 DNA reads TGCAGCGTTTTAGCAGGGAACGAAGCTTTCTTT.

The chain joins TRBV5-1 to TRBJ1-3, with no clear D. Germline V CDR1 and CDR2: SGHRS, YFSETQ. CDR3 size: 15 residues. The ends were cut back, 1 base at V and 0 bases at J, with 8 bases in the middle. The CDR3 is CASSLTVSSGNTIYF. As DNA, the CDR3 is TGCGCCAGCAGCTTGACAGTTTCCTCTGGAAACACCATATATTTT. Combining the CDR3 with reference TRBV5-1 and TRBJ1-3 gives the whole variable domain KAGVTQTPRYLIKTRGQQVTLSCSPISGHRSVSWYQQTPGQGLQFLFEYFSETQRNKGNFPGRFSGRQFSNSRSEMNVSTLELGDSALYLCASSLTVSSGNTIYFGEGSWLTVV.

The chain combines TRBV27 with TRBJ2-7, with a tentative D call TRBD2 (5 bases). This CDR3 has 10 amino acids. Trimming cost V 11 bases and J 2 bases, with 7 bases left between them. Germline V gives CDR1 MNHEY, CDR2 SMNVEV (reference sequence). The CDR3 nucleotides are TGTGCCGGAGGCCCCTACGAGCAGTACTTC. Amino acid sequence: CAGGPYEQYF.

The genes are TRBV6-6 and TRBJ2-2; 9 positions agree with TRBD1. The CDR3 spans 14 residues. V lost 5 bases, J lost 8 bases, and 6 bases stayed unmatched. CDR1 MNHNY and CDR2 SVGAGI come from the germline V gene (reference sequence). The CDR3 spells CASSPTGGSGELFF. As DNA, the CDR3 is TGTGCCAGCAGTCCCACAGGGGGCTCGGGGGAGCTGTTTTTT.

The J gene is TRBJ2-7, the V gene TRBV5-1, with D hard to call. CDR1 is SGHRS and CDR2 is YFSETQ in the germline V gene. The CDR3 spans 12 residues. The V and J ends lost 0 bases and 4 bases respectively, with 5 bases between them. For the CDR3, the DNA is TGCGCCAGCAGCTTGGGTGGGTACGAGCAGTACTTC. Translated, it gives CASSLGGYEQYF. The full variable domain, completed using reference TRBV5-1 and TRBJ2-7, is KAGVTQTPRYLIKTRGQQVTLSCSPISGHRSVSWYQQTPGQGLQFLFEYFSETQRNKGNFPGRFSGRQFSNSRSEMNVSTLELGDSALYLCASSLGGYEQYFGPGTRLTVT.

This chain uses TRBV5-4 with TRBJ2-5, with D perhaps TRBD1 or TRBD2 (5 bases each). In germline, CDR1 is SGHNT, CDR2 YYREEE (reference sequence). The CDR3 loop spans 15 amino acids. V was clipped by 1 base and J by 2 bases, with 12 bases between them. The CDR3 DNA sequence: TGTGCCAGCAGCTTGACCCAGGGACGGCAAGAGACCCAGTACTTC. Amino acids: CASSLTQGRQETQYF.

The V and J genes are TRBV13 and TRBJ1-2; D remains unclear. Germline CDR1 PRHDT, CDR2 FYEKMQ (reference sequence). The CDR3 loop spans 12 amino acids. Deletions cut 0 bases from V and 6 bases from J, with 5 bases between. The CDR3 coding sequence is TGTGCCAGCAGCTTAGGGCTGAATGGCTACACCTTC. This encodes CASSLGLNGYTF.

The CDR3 protein is CASSRDRVNTIYF. The CDR3 DNA follows: TGTGCCAGCAGCCGGGACAGGGTAAACACCATATATTTT. V usage is TRBV7-6 and J usage is TRBJ1-3; the match to TRBD1 covers 9 bases. The V gene end was trimmed by 5 bases and the J gene end by 6 bases; junction bases not matched to a gene: 2. There are 13 residues in the CDR3. The germline gives CDR1 SGHVS, CDR2 FNYEAQ.

The DNA for the CDR3 is TGTGCCAGCAGTGATCAGGGGGCGGCTGAAGCTTTCTTT. The encoded protein is CASSDQGAAEAFF. The rearrangement links TRBV2 to TRBJ1-1; 8 nucleotides match TRBD1. Trimming took 3 bases from V and 6 from J; bases not matched to a gene: 3. Germline values: CDR1 SNHLY, CDR2 FYNNEI. This CDR3 has 13 residues.

CDR3 sequence reads: CASSLRGNIQYF. The CDR3 DNA reads as TGTGCCAGCAGCCTTCGAGGGAACATTCAGTACTTC. The V call is TRBV13, the J call TRBJ2-4, with D possibly being TRBD2 (5 bases). Trimming removed 5 bases from V and 7 bases from J, with 9 bases in between. The CDR3 loop spans 12 amino acids. Germline CDR1 and CDR2: PRHDT and FYEKMQ (reference sequence).

J is TRBJ2-5 and V is TRBV29-1, with TRBD1 matching 9 bases. Germline V gives CDR1 SQVTM, CDR2 ANQGSEA. This CDR3 has 12 residues. The junction had 3 bases not matched to a gene; V was cut back by 6 bases and J by 4 bases. The CDR3 DNA reads TGCAGCGTCAGACAGGGGGGAGAGACCCAGTACTTC. It is translated as CSVRQGGETQYF.

The chain links TRBV14 to TRBJ2-7; 10 bases match TRBD2. Germline V gives CDR1 SGHDN, CDR2 FVKESK. V trimming: 0 bases; J trimming: 6 bases; junction bases outside the gene matches: 14. The CDR3 totals 18 residues. Written as DNA, the CDR3 is TGTGCCAGCAGCCAAGATGGGGGACTAGCGAAGAGGCCGGCCGAGCAGTACTTC. Translating it yields CASSQDGGLAKRPAEQYF.

The rearrangement links TRBV7-9 to TRBJ1-1; D possibly corresponds to TRBD1 (6 bases). This CDR3 is 17 amino acids long. V was trimmed by 3 bases and J by 4 bases, leaving 21 bases between them. Germline CDR1 is SEHNR and CDR2 is FQNEAQ (reference sequence). The CDR3 sequence is CASSFSIRGRAGTEAFF. The CDR3 nucleotides are TGTGCCAGCAGCTTTTCGATCAGGGGCCGGGCGGGCACTGAAGCTTTCTTT.

The chain recombines TRBV18 with TRBJ2-2; 7 nucleotides align to TRBD1. The CDR3 runs to 15 residues. Losses at the gene ends were 3 bases for V and 0 bases for J; bases not matched to a gene: 1. Germline V gene sequence: CDR1 KGHSH, CDR2 LQKENI. Written as DNA, the CDR3 is TGTGCCAGCTCACCCGACAGGGCGAACACCGGGGAGCTGTTTTTT. This sequence encodes CASSPDRANTGELFF.

The chain is built from TRBV7-2 and TRBJ2-5; D not resolved. V lost 3 bases, J lost 1 base, and 3 bases lay in between. The CDR3 totals 12 residues. The germline V gene encodes CDR1 SGHTA and CDR2 FQGNSA. The DNA for the CDR3 is TGTGCCAGCAGCTTGCTCCAAGAGACCCAGTACTTC. Translation gives CASSLLQETQYF.

The rearrangement joins TRBV7-2 to TRBJ2-1; 10 bases line up with TRBD2. In germline, CDR1 is SGHTA, CDR2 FQGNSA. This CDR3 has 15 residues. With V trimmed by 5 bases and J by 4 bases, 5 bases remained unmatched. The CDR3 spells CASSLTSGEYNEQFF. DNA of the CDR3: TGTGCCAGCAGCCTTACTAGCGGGGAGTACAATGAGCAGTTCTTC.

In its sample, this clone was seen a few times. The V gene is TRBV27, the J gene TRBJ2-5; a possible D gene is TRBD1 (6 bases). Germline loops: CDR1 MNHEY, CDR2 SMNVEV (reference sequence). This CDR3 comprises 16 residues. Trimming removed 0 bases from V and 4 bases from J, with 15 bases in between. The CDR3 sequence is CASSLSPGRGRETQYF. DNA of the CDR3: TGTGCCAGCAGTTTATCCCCAGGCAGGGGACGAGAGACCCAGTACTTC.

This chain links TRBV5-1 with TRBJ2-1, with 9 positions matching TRBD2. Germline V lookup: CDR1 SGHRS, CDR2 YFSETQ. The CDR3 extends over 17 amino acids. J was trimmed by 3 bases and V by 2 bases; bases with no gene match: 9. The CDR3 DNA reads as TGCGCCAGCAGCTTACCGACTAGCGGTTCCCTCTACAATGAGCAGTTCTTC. Its protein is CASSLPTSGSLYNEQFF.

The genes are TRBV5-4 and TRBJ2-1; 9 bases map to TRBD1. Unmatched junction bases numbered 6, after V lost 4 bases and J lost 4 bases. Germline CDR1 SGHNT, CDR2 YYREEE (reference sequence). The CDR3 is made up of 15 amino acids. CDR3 in DNA: TGTGCCAGCAGCCGACGGACAGGGGCGTACAATGAGCAGTTCTTC. Protein product: CASSRRTGAYNEQFF.

The chain uses TRBV5-1 and TRBJ1-1, with 7 bases matching TRBD1. The V and J ends lost 0 bases and 1 base, in that order; junction bases with no gene match: 3. CDR1 and CDR2 (germline): SGHRS, YFSETQ. The CDR3 totals 15 residues. CDR3 coding DNA: TGCGCCAGCAGCTTGGTAGCAGGGGGGAACACTGAAGCTTTCTTT. Its protein product is CASSLVAGGNTEAFF.

The J gene is TRBJ2-3, the V gene TRBV5-1, with 8 bases that match TRBD2. The CDR3 extends over 12 amino acids. V was pared by 7 bases and J by 4 bases, with 2 bases of the junction left unmatched. CDR1 SGHRS and CDR2 YFSETQ come from the germline V gene. CDR3 nucleotide sequence: TGCGCCAGCGCGCGGGGGGCAGATACGCAGTATTTT. It specifies CASARGADTQYF. The variable domain in full, with the rest retrieved from reference TRBV5-1 and TRBJ2-3, is KAGVTQTPRYLIKTRGQQVTLSCSPISGHRSVSWYQQTPGQGLQFLFEYFSETQRNKGNFPGRFSGRQFSNSRSEMNVSTLELGDSALYLCASARGADTQYFGPGTRLTVL.

The chain combines TRBV5-1 with TRBJ2-5; 7 bases are a match to TRBD2. Trimming at V came to 8 bases and at J to 1 base, leaving 14 bases not matched to a gene. This CDR3 spans 16 amino acids. Looked up from germline, CDR1 is SGHRS and CDR2 is YFSETQ. As DNA, the CDR3 is TGCGCCAGTGAGCTAGGGTCTAGCGGATCCCAAGAGACCCAGTACTTC. Translating it yields CASELGSSGSQETQYF.

This chain uses TRBV7-8 with TRBJ2-2; D remains unclear. The CDR3 consists of 11 residues. The V gene lost 5 bases and the J gene lost 3 bases, with 1 base spanning the gap. Germline V gives CDR1 SGHVS, CDR2 FQNEAQ. CDR3 in amino acids: CASSDTGELFF. The DNA for the CDR3 is TGTGCCAGCAGCGACACCGGGGAGCTGTTTTTT.

The V gene is TRBV5-6, the J gene TRBJ2-7, with 7 bases lining up with TRBD1. The V gene's germline CDR1 is SGHDT and CDR2 YYEEEE. The trim removed 2 bases at V and 2 bases at J, leaving 10 bases unmatched. This CDR3 region has 16 residues. The chain's CDR3 is CASSLSPTGTPYEQYF. The CDR3 DNA reads TGTGCCAGCAGCTTATCCCCGACAGGGACACCCTACGAGCAGTACTTC.